This T cell receptor beta chain was obtained from a study of T cell responses to AZD1222 COVID-19 vaccine (dated by TCRdb to the early 2020s). Broadly, across the study: AZD1222 recipients given second doses at about 4 weeks or at about 12 weeks were pooled, since spike-specific TCR depth and breadth were not found to differ between the two schedules. A total of 230 to 250 trial participants underwent TCR sequencing, of whom about 210 received two doses of AZD1222 and 26 received two doses of the MenACWY control vaccine. Trial participants were enrolled by age into 18-55, 56-69 and 70-plus year subgroups, with about 150, 27 and 61 TCR-sequenced participants respectively. Study-level results and caveats: The vaccine-associated CD4 TCRs covered the entire spike protein, and the dominant responses fell in regions 160-218 and 743-854. Conclusions about previously exposed vaccinees are limited, since just a handful of AZD1222 recipients were seropositive for SARS-CoV-2 at baseline. The 56-69-year group was small, and its depth increase did not reach significance, likely because of low power. Because no day 14 peak-response samples were available, the repertoires could be characterized only after the peak T cell response. A significant rise in spike-specific TCR breadth and depth was observed after two AZD1222 doses relative to day 0 and relative to MenACWY recipients. Epitopes outside the regions mutated in the B.1.351 and B.1.1.7 variants were reportedly recognized by nearly half of the unique spike-specific TCRs. Participants were mostly white British, with more females than males. The authors suggested clonal diversity may have been underestimated.

As to this clone: Its antigen has not been determined. No much larger clone is present one base from it, and per-base qualities are unavailable.

The sample's time point label is to be understood as: baseline before first vaccination. Vaccinee samples were obtained from the UK trials COV001 and COV002, which included a single-blind randomized controlled phase 2/3 trial of AZD1222 (ChAdOx1 nCoV-19) in healthy adults. For TCRbeta chain sequencing, PBMC samples from trial participants were taken at day 0 and at day 28 after the second dose. From the cysteine through the phenylalanine, the CDR3 covers 13 amino acids. Of all the DNA, just the CDR3 is kept, 39 bases in frame from base 1. The trim is 3 bases for V and 5 bases for J, with a gap of 10 bases between the germline ends. CDR1 and CDR2 are read off the germline V gene (reference sequence) as LNHDA and SQIVND. The CDR3 regions of human TCRbeta chains were subjected to immunosequencing. Per the authors' processing: Repertoire TCRs were matched against a reference library of SARS-CoV-2-specific TCRs generated with the MIRA antigen-specificity platform. Breadth was defined as the fraction of unique TCRs that were SARS-CoV-2-associated, and depth was defined as the fraction of total T cells that were SARS-CoV-2-associated. Using the MIRA data, every spike-specific TCR was mapped to the spike region that the TCR reacted to and assigned to either a CD4 or a CD8 class. Log10-transformed breadth and depth values were compared by one-way ANOVA with Sidak's multiple comparisons tests. Sourced from immuneACCESS, this table was stored by TCRdb with only in-frame sequences that have V and J called. A share of the clones is absent; for the studies checked, an unresolved V gene accounts for under half, and the remainder has no known explanation. Clone size and the V and J calls come from that table; the DNA yielded D and trimming. Present in this sample are 150,000 to 200,000 clones, approximately 92% of which were seen just once. The top ten clonotypes cover under 2.5% of the sample.

The sample in question was peripheral blood, obtained on day 0 of AZD1222 vaccination. The receptor was isolated from an adult in good health. The V and J genes are TRBV19 and TRBJ2-5; TRBD2 is a possible D gene, resting on 6 matching bases. The CDR3 reads as follows: CASSMRDSETQYF. DNA sequence: TGTGCCAGTAGTATGAGGGACTCTGAGACCCAGTACTTC. With all but the CDR3 taken from the reference TRBV19 and TRBJ2-5 genes, the full variable domain is: DGGITQSPKYLFRKEGQNVTLSCEQNLNHDAMYWYRQDPGQGLRLIYYSQIVNDFQKGDIAEGYSVSREKKESFPLTVTSAQKNPTAFYLCASSMRDSETQYFGPGTRLLVL.